These 30 T cell receptor beta chains originate from one sample sequenced in a study of cytomegalovirus exposure and HLA in healthy donors. 60 Vbeta and 13 Jbeta primers were used in PCR. Clones were sequenced by immunoSEQ multiplex PCR, and TCRdb holds only the in-frame ones, with some missing. Among 100,000 to 150,000 clones listed, around 69% were seen once. Specimen: PBMCs. The receptors derive from a human donor in good health.

The CDR3 loop is CASSLFYRGFEQYF. CDR3 DNA sequence: TGTGCCAGCAGTTTATTCTACAGAGGGTTCGAGCAGTACTTC. This chain joins TRBV27 and TRBJ2-7; TRBD2 is a possible D gene (5 bases). The V gene's germline CDR1 is MNHEY and CDR2 SMNVEV (reference sequence). This CDR3 has 14 amino acids. V gave up 1 base and J gave up 6 bases, with 13 bases separating them.

This clone came up a few times. The chain couples TRBV27 to TRBJ2-5; 9 nucleotides match TRBD1. There are 15 residues in the CDR3. The V and J ends lost 5 bases and 5 bases, in that order; junction bases with no gene match: 9. In germline, CDR1 is MNHEY, CDR2 SMNVEV (reference sequence). Written as DNA, the CDR3 is TGTGCCAGCAGTCCTCCCCGACAGGGGGGGGAGACCCAGTACTTC. It encodes CASSPPRQGGETQYF.

The gene calls are TRBV9 and TRBJ1-4; D not certain. Germline values: CDR1 SGDLS, CDR2 YYNGEE. V lost 0 bases and J 4 bases, leaving 10 bases between the germline ends. This CDR3 has 15 residues. CDR3 bases: TGTGCCAGCAGCGTAGCTTCCGGTTTTAATGAAAAACTGTTTTTT. It is translated as CASSVASGFNEKLFF.

This clone came up a few times. The chain couples TRBV6-6 to TRBJ2-3; 9 nucleotides match TRBD2. Trimming removed 6 bases from V and 2 bases from J; junction bases left unmatched: 3. This CDR3 comprises 14 residues. Germline V CDR1 and CDR2: MNHNY, SVGAGI (reference sequence). The CDR3 region is CASRLAGFTDTQYF. The CDR3 DNA follows: TGTGCCAGCAGGCTAGCGGGATTCACAGATACGCAGTATTTT.

This chain uses TRBV10-1 with TRBJ2-7, with D maybe TRBD1 (7 bases). Trimming stripped 11 bases from V and 4 bases from J, with 21 bases between. The CDR3 runs 14 residues. Germline lookup yields CDR1 WNHNN and CDR2 SYGVQD (reference sequence). CDR3 in DNA: TGCGCCGGGGGGATCAGGGGGAGCCGATACGAGCAGTACTTC. Translated: CAGGIRGSRYEQYF.

This clone was observed a few times. The chain is built from TRBV19 and TRBJ1-5; D is undetermined. From germline, CDR1 is LNHDA and CDR2 SQIVND (reference sequence). Trimming took 2 bases from V and 4 from J, leaving 6 bases between them. This CDR3 region has 13 residues. CDR3 protein: CASSISQNQPQHF. DNA of the CDR3: TGTGCCAGTAGTATATCCCAGAATCAGCCCCAGCATTTT. The whole variable domain, filled in from reference TRBV19 and TRBJ1-5, reads DGGITQSPKYLFRKEGQNVTLSCEQNLNHDAMYWYRQDPGQGLRLIYYSQIVNDFQKGDIAEGYSVSREKKESFPLTVTSAQKNPTAFYLCASSISQNQPQHFGDGTRLSIL.

V gene TRBV18 combines with J gene TRBJ2-7; D perhaps matches TRBD2 (5 bases). Deletions cut 4 bases from V and 2 bases from J, with 15 bases between. The germline V gene has CDR1 KGHSH and CDR2 LQKENI. The CDR3 spans 15 residues. The chain's CDR3 is CASSRVAGVTYEQYF. As DNA, the CDR3 is TGTGCCAGCTCACGAGTCGCCGGGGTCACCTACGAGCAGTACTTC.

The V gene is TRBV10-3, the J gene TRBJ2-7; 7 positions match TRBD2. Looked up from germline, CDR1 is ENHRY and CDR2 is SYGVKD. V trimming: 10 bases; J trimming: 4 bases; junction bases outside the gene matches: 4. CDR3 length: 11 amino acids. CDR3 coding DNA: TGTGCCAGCCAGGGAGGGTACGAGCAGTACTTC. Amino acid sequence: CASQGGYEQYF.

The V call is TRBV21-1, the J call TRBJ1-1; whether TRBD1, the table's D call, matches the DNA was not checked. TRBV21-1 is a documented pseudogene. The CDR3 runs 13 residues. CDR3 sequence: CARGDRGPTEAFF. CDR3 DNA sequence: TGTGCCAGGGGGGACAGAGGGCCCACTGAAGCTTTCTTT.

This chain joins TRBV9 and TRBJ2-3, with 11 bases lining up with TRBD2. The germline V gene has CDR1 SGDLS and CDR2 YYNGEE. The CDR3 covers 16 residues. V was clipped by 3 bases and J by 4 bases; unmatched bases: 7. The CDR3 bases are TGTGCCAGCAGCGCGGGACTAGCGGTTTTTTCAGATACGCAGTATTTT. This encodes CASSAGLAVFSDTQYF.

In the case of this clone: Other DNA sequences of this sample code for an identical CDR3. The rearrangement joins TRBV9 to TRBJ2-3; D might be TRBD2 (6 bases). The V end was cut by 2 bases, the J end by 0 bases, with 10 bases between. CDR1 and CDR2 (germline): SGDLS, YYNGEE. CDR3 length: 15 residues. The CDR3 reads CASSVVGTSTDTQYF. The CDR3 DNA reads as TGTGCCAGCAGCGTGGTCGGGACTAGCACAGATACGCAGTATTTT.

The CDR3 region has the DNA TGTGCCAGTAGTAACGCAGGGGCAGGCACAGATACGCAGTATTTT. Translation: CASSNAGAGTDTQYF. This chain links TRBV19 with TRBJ2-3; a weak D match, TRBD1 (6 bases). The CDR3 sequence is 15 residues long. Trimming took 4 bases from V and 1 from J, leaving 12 bases between them. Germline CDR1 is LNHDA and CDR2 is SQIVND (reference sequence).

V and J are TRBV5-1 and TRBJ1-3, with no clear D. The CDR3 covers 14 residues. V gave up 7 bases and J gave up 0 bases, with 11 bases separating them. The germline V gene encodes CDR1 SGHRS and CDR2 YFSETQ. CDR3 in DNA: TGCGCCAGCCGATCACAGAGCTCTGGAAACACCATATATTTT. Translated, it gives CASRSQSSGNTIYF.

This clone showed up just once. The chain links TRBV7-3 to TRBJ2-6; 7 bases agree with TRBD2. This CDR3 is 20 amino acids long. V dropped 2 bases and J dropped 1; count of bases not matched to a gene: 14. Germline V lookup: CDR1 SGHTA, CDR2 FQGTGA. CDR3 DNA: TGTGCCAGCAGCTTACTGGGGGGGGTCCTTAAGGGTTCTGGGGCCAACGTCCTGACTTTC. This encodes CASSLLGGVLKGSGANVLTF.

This chain links TRBV11-1 with TRBJ2-5; D perhaps matches TRBD2 (5 bases). This CDR3 spans 14 amino acids. The V end was cut by 7 bases, the J end by 5 bases, with 17 bases between. Germline CDR1 reads SGHAT; CDR2 reads FQDESV (reference sequence). The CDR3 here is CASTPRTGRETQYF. The CDR3 bases are TGTGCCAGCACCCCCCGTACGGGAAGGGAGACCCAGTACTTC.

This chain uses TRBV6-5 with TRBJ1-3; 8 bases line up with TRBD1. J lost 3 bases, V lost 4 bases, and 5 bases had no gene match. Germline CDR1 reads MNHEY; CDR2 reads SVGAGI. The CDR3 covers 15 residues. The CDR3 protein is CASSLRTGFGNTIYF. CDR3 coding DNA: TGTGCCAGCAGTTTACGGACAGGGTTTGGAAACACCATATATTTT.

The chain employs TRBV30 and TRBJ1-5; 10 positions match TRBD1. The CDR3 runs 19 residues. V gave up 2 bases and J gave up 0 bases; unmatched junction bases: 13. Germline lookup yields CDR1 GTSNPN and CDR2 SVGIG (reference sequence). The CDR3 loop reads CAWSTSTGGAPFSNQPQHF. In DNA, the CDR3 is TGTGCCTGGAGTACATCGACAGGGGGCGCCCCTTTTAGCAATCAGCCCCAGCATTTT. The full variable domain, rest sourced from reference TRBV30 and TRBJ1-5, is SQTIHQWPATLVQPVGSPLSLECTVEGTSNPNLYWYRQAAGRGLQLLFYSVGIGQISSEVPQNLSASRPQDRQFILSSKKLLLSDSGFYLCAWSTSTGGAPFSNQPQHFGDGTRLSIL.

This chain links TRBV7-8 with TRBJ2-5, with 12 bases aligning to TRBD2. Germline V gives CDR1 SGHVS, CDR2 FQNEAQ. The CDR3 sequence is 17 residues long. The J segment lost 5 bases and the V segment lost 5 bases, leaving 12 bases of the junction unmatched. Here the CDR3 DNA reads TGTGCCAGCAGCGCAGCGAGACTGACTAGCGGGGGTGAGACCCAGTACTTC. Translating gives CASSAARLTSGGETQYF.

The chain has TRBV7-2 and TRBJ2-7, with TRBD2 matching over 11 bases. The CDR3 contains 16 residues. Unmatched junction bases numbered 9, after V lost 1 base and J lost 7 bases. CDR1 and CDR2 from the germline V gene are SGHTA and FQGNSA. CDR3 DNA: TGTGCCAGCAGCTTAGAGTTAGCGGGGGGGCTTCGAGAGCAGTACTTC. Protein product: CASSLELAGGLREQYF.

In this sample, this clone turned up a few times. V usage is TRBV12-5 and J usage is TRBJ2-7; 9 bases agree with TRBD1. Trimming took 5 bases from V and 3 from J; bases not matched to a gene: 5. Germline V gene lookup returns CDR1 LGHNT and CDR2 FRNRAP. CDR3 length: 14 amino acids. DNA of the CDR3: TGTGCTAGTGGTGGACAGGGGATAGGCTACGAGCAGTACTTC. It codes for CASGGQGIGYEQYF.

The chain recombines TRBV7-3 with TRBJ2-7; D ambiguous. Germline V CDR1 and CDR2: SGHTA, FQGTGA. The CDR3 is made up of 13 amino acids. The V end lost 3 bases, the J end lost 4 bases, and 10 bases lay between the germline ends. The CDR3 DNA reads as TGTGCCAGCAGCTTTGAGCGCTGGTACGAGCAGTACTTC. It codes for CASSFERWYEQYF.

This clone has just a few counts. The rearrangement joins TRBV6-1 to TRBJ2-3; D might be TRBD1 (5 bases). V lost 0 bases to trimming and J lost 0 bases, with 7 bases between them. Germline assignment: CDR1 MNHNS and CDR2 SASEGT. The CDR3 has 15 residues. The CDR3 here is CASSEAQGSTDTQYF. CDR3 nucleotide sequence: TGTGCCAGCAGTGAAGCGCAGGGAAGCACAGATACGCAGTATTTT.

This chain connects TRBV28 to TRBJ2-3; unclear D gene. The CDR3 contains 13 residues. CDR1 is MDHEN, CDR2 SYDVKM, per germline. The germline V and J ends were trimmed by 7 bases and 4 bases, with 12 bases remaining between them. The CDR3 coding sequence is TGTGCCAGCAATCCTATTCGTGCAGATACGCAGTATTTT. Protein sequence: CASNPIRADTQYF.

This clone was observed a handful of times. This chain connects TRBV15 to TRBJ2-1; possible D gene TRBD1, 5 bases. Trimming left V 0 bases short and J 11 bases short, with 11 bases between. The CDR3 has 13 residues. Germline V gene data show CDR1 as LNHNV and CDR2 as YYDKDF (reference sequence). DNA of the CDR3: TGTGCCACCAGCAGAGATCTACAGGAAAAGCAGTTCTTC. It translates to CATSRDLQEKQFF.

The chain combines TRBV9 with TRBJ2-3, with D tentatively TRBD1 (5 bases). CDR1 is SGDLS and CDR2 is YYNGEE in the germline V gene. The CDR3 extends over 16 amino acids. V lost 2 bases and J 2 bases, leaving 15 bases between the germline ends. The CDR3, as DNA: TGTGCCAGCAGCGTCCTAGGGGCAGCCGACACAGATACGCAGTATTTT. Translated: CASSVLGAADTDTQYF.

This chain connects TRBV10-2 to TRBJ1-2; D unclear. CDR3 length equals 13 residues. Trimming cost V 7 bases and J 0 bases, with 9 bases left between them. The germline V gene encodes CDR1 WSHSY and CDR2 SAAADI. CDR3 amino acids: CASTTAANYGYTF. The CDR3 nucleotides are TGCGCCAGCACGACCGCGGCTAACTATGGCTACACCTTC.

CDR3 sequence (DNA): TGTGCCAGCCGTCCTAGCGGGAGTAGGTTCGGTGAGCAGTACTTC. Amino acid sequence: CASRPSGSRFGEQYF. The chain carries TRBV2 and TRBJ2-7; 10 bases match TRBD2. This CDR3 is 15 amino acids long. The V segment lost 8 bases and the J segment 7 bases; nucleotides outside the gene matches: 14. The germline V gene encodes CDR1 SNHLY and CDR2 FYNNEI.

On this clone itself: The junction shows a germline mismatch at one end, possibly a read error. The rearrangement links TRBV25-1 to TRBJ2-5; no reliable D call. Germline V gene lookup returns CDR1 MGHDK and CDR2 SYGVNS. The CDR3 is 12 residues long. The CDR3 loop reads CASSEYRESQYF. In DNA form, the CDR3 reads TGTGCCAGCAGTGAATATCGAGAGTCCCAGTACTTC.

The rearrangement joins TRBV9 to TRBJ2-2; 8 bases match TRBD1. The CDR3 totals 15 residues. J lost 10 bases, V lost 7 bases, and 15 bases had no gene match. Looked up from germline, CDR1 is SGDLS and CDR2 is YYNGEE. CDR3: CASGPIQGAREELFF. The CDR3, as DNA: TGTGCCAGCGGGCCAATCCAGGGGGCCCGTGAGGAGCTGTTTTTT.

This chain joins TRBV7-2 and TRBJ2-3; tentatively, D is TRBD1 (5 bases). Germline loops: CDR1 SGHTA, CDR2 FQGNSA. The CDR3 contains 14 residues. Trimming stripped 2 bases from V and 5 bases from J, with 11 bases between. CDR3: CASSLFRVRDTQYF. CDR3 bases: TGTGCCAGCAGCTTATTCAGGGTTCGAGATACGCAGTATTTT.